This T cell receptor (beta chain) was sequenced in a study of cytotoxic CD8 clonotypes in ibrutinib-treated CLL. As for the study in general: Patient counts were 11 relapsed/refractory, roughly 16 treatment-naive and 17 to 18 IGHV unmutated.

Comments on this clone: Its matching antigen is unknown.

Deletions cut 2 bases from V and 1 base from J, with 14 bases between. The CDR3 is 16 amino acids. Germline assignment: CDR1 LNHDA and CDR2 SQIVND (reference sequence). Points from the study as a whole: Baseline-level clonality went beyond age-matched healthy donors and moved in step with circulating CD8+ T-cell counts.

Produced via immunoSEQ multiplex PCR; TCRdb's table is partial and in-frame only. The repertoire holds 250,000 to 350,000 clones, 76% seen once, with 5.6% in the top ten. This specimen was PBMCs, taken at disease progression, from a patient treated with ibrutinib. The TCR was taken from a human donor with chronic lymphocytic leukemia. The chain joins TRBV19 to TRBJ1-2; D possibly corresponds to TRBD1 (6 bases). CDR3 nucleotide sequence: TGTGCCAGTAGTATATTGGGGGGCTGGGATAACTATGGCTACACCTTC. Translated, it gives CASSILGGWDNYGYTF.